The rows below give T cell receptor beta chains drawn from one sample of a study of blood T cell repertoires in COVID-19. Measured with immunoSEQ multiplex PCR; TCRdb has only the in-frame clones, and not every one. The sample contains about 180,000 clones, 80% to 90% of which appear only once. The sequenced sample consisted of PBMCs or T cells enriched from blood (not recorded which). The receptors here all came from a middle-aged woman with acute COVID-19. The CDR3 runs from the conserved cysteine through the conserved F or W. The D gene is left open where the match is weak. Clone size is shown for a subset of rows, as once, few, many or a class of expanded clone.

cdr3_nt cdr3_aa v_call clone_size j_call d_call
TGTGCCACCAGCAGAACAACTAGCGGGGGCTCCTACGAGCAGTACTTC CATSRTTSGGSYEQYF TRBV15 - TRBJ2-7 TRBD2
TGTGCCAGCAGCCAAGATTCCAGGCCTCTCTATGGCTACACCTTC CASSQDSRPLYGYTF TRBV3-1/TRBV3-2 - TRBJ1-2 -
TGTGCCAGCAGTTTGATTAGCGGGAGTTTGAATGAGCAGTTCTTC CASSLISGSLNEQFF TRBV28 - TRBJ2-1 TRBD2
TGCGCCAGCAGCAGAAGTGGACAGAACCAAGAGACCCAGTACTTC CASSRSGQNQETQYF TRBV5-1 few TRBJ2-5 -
TGTGCCACCAGTGACCCCGCGACAGGGAACGGCTACACCTTC CATSDPATGNGYTF TRBV24-1 - TRBJ1-2 TRBD1
TGTGCCAGCAGTGATCAACTAGCAAAAAACGAGCAGTACTTC CASSDQLAKNEQYF TRBV6-1 - TRBJ2-7 -
TGTGCCAGCAACCCCCTAGCGGGGGACTCCTACGAGCAGTACTTC CASNPLAGDSYEQYF TRBV6-5 - TRBJ2-7 TRBD2
TGTGCCAGCAGCTTAGGACGGCTGAGGACAGTCTCGGACAGTGAGCAGTACTTC CASSLGRLRTVSDSEQYF TRBV7-6 few TRBJ2-7 -
TGCGCCAGCAGCTGGGGACAGGGACGGGAAAAACTGTTTTTT CASSWGQGREKLFF TRBV5-1 - TRBJ1-4 TRBD1
TGTGCCAGCTCACCAGCCGAGCAGGTGAACACTGAAGCTTTCTTT CASSPAEQVNTEAFF TRBV18 - TRBJ1-1 -
TGCGCCAGCGCGGGACTAGCGGGCACCGGTGAGCAGTTCTTC CASAGLAGTGEQFF TRBV5-1 - TRBJ2-1 TRBD2
TGTGCCAGCAGCGTACTAGCGGGAACCTACAATGAGCAGTTCTTC CASSVLAGTYNEQFF TRBV9 - TRBJ2-1 TRBD2
TGTGCCAGCAGTTTGGGACTAGCTGCCACCTACGAGCAGTACTTC CASSLGLAATYEQYF TRBV27 once TRBJ2-7 TRBD2
TGTGCCGCGACAGGGCGGCTCTTTATAGCATTGGATAATTCACCCCTCCACTTT CAATGRLFIALDNSPLHF TRBV24-1 - TRBJ1-6 TRBD1
TGCAGCGTTGAAGTGGGAGGTGATACGCAGTATTTT CSVEVGGDTQYF TRBV29-1 - TRBJ2-3 -
TGTGCCAGCAGCTTAGTCGGAGGCGCTGAAGCTTTCTTT CASSLVGGAEAFF TRBV11-3 once TRBJ1-1 -
TGTGCCTGGACCCTGGGGACAGGGATCATGGAGACCCAGTACTTC CAWTLGTGIMETQYF TRBV30 - TRBJ2-5 TRBD1
TGTGCCAGTAGTCCTAGCGGACAAGAGACCCAGTACTTC CASSPSGQETQYF TRBV19 - TRBJ2-5 TRBD2
TGTGCCAGCAGCCCACAAATCCGCGGGGTCCAAGAGACCCAGTACTTC CASSPQIRGVQETQYF TRBV7-6 - TRBJ2-5 -